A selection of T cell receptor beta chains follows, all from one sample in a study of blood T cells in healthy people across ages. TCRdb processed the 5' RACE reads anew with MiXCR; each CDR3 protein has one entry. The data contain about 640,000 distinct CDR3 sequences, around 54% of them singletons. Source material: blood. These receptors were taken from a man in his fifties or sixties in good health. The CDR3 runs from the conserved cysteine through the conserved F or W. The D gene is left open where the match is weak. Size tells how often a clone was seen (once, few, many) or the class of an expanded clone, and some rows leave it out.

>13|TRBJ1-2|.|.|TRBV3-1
TGTGCCAGCAGCGGGGACCCTAACTATGGCTACACCTTC
CASSGDPNYGYTF
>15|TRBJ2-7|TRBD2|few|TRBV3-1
TGTGCCAGCAGCCAAGATGTAGCGGGGCCCTACGAGCAGTACTTC
CASSQDVAGPYEQYF
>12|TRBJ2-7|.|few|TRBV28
TGTGCCAGCAGTCCCCGGGCCCACGAGCAGTACTTC
CASSPRAHEQYF
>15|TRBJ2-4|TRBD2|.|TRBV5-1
TGCGCCAGCAGCTCGGGGGGTTTCGCCAAAAACATTCAGTACTTC
CASSSGGFAKNIQYF
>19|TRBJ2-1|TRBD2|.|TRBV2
TGTGCCAGCAGTGAGGGTTTTCGCGGGGGGGAGTTTTACTACAATGAGCAGTTCTTC
CASSEGFRGGEFYYNEQFF
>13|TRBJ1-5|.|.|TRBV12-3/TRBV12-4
TGTGCCAGCAGTTTAGATCCGAAACAGCCCCAGCATTTT
CASSLDPKQPQHF
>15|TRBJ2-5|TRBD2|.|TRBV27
TGTGCCAGCAGTCCGTCGACTAGCGGGGGGGTGACCCAGTACTTC
CASSPSTSGGVTQYF
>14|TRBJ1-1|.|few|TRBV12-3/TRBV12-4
TGTGCCAGCAGTTTTCACGGAATGAACACTGAAGCTTTCTTT
CASSFHGMNTEAFF
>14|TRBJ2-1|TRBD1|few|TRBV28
TGTGCCAGCAGTTTAAGGGACAGATACAATGAGCAGTTCTTC
CASSLRDRYNEQFF
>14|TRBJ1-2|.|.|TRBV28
TGTGCCAGCAGTTTGGAACGGGACACCTATGGCTACACCTTC
CASSLERDTYGYTF
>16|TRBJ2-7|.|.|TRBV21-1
TGTGCCAGCAGCGGCCAGGGGTGTAAGGGAACCTACGAGCAGTACTTC
CASSGQGCKGTYEQYF
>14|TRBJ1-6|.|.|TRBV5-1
TGCGCCAGCACCGACAGGCCCTATAATTCACCCCTCCACTTT
CASTDRPYNSPLHF
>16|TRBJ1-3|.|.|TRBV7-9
TGTGCCAGCAGCAGACCCGGGGCTACAAGAGGAAACACCATATATTTT
CASSRPGATRGNTIYF
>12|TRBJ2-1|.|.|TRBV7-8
TGTGCCAGCAGCCCTTCTTTTAATGAGCAGTTCTTC
CASSPSFNEQFF
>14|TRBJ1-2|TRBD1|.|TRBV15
TGTGCCACCAGCAGAGGGGACAGGCTCTATGGCTACACCTTC
CATSRGDRLYGYTF
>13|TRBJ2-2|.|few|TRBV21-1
TGTGCCAGCATTAGGGGAGGCACCGGGGAGCTGTTTTTT
CASIRGGTGELFF
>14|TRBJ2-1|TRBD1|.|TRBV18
TGTGCCAGCTCACCACCGAGGGGGCTCGGTGAGCAGTTCTTC
CASSPPRGLGEQFF
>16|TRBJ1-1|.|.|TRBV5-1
TGCGCCAGCAGCTGGAGGGGGGGGAGAATGAACACTGAAGCTTTCTTT
CASSWRGGRMNTEAFF
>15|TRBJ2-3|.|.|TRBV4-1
TGCGCCAGCAGCCAAACTAGCTCGATGGCAGATACGCAGTATTTT
CASSQTSSMADTQYF
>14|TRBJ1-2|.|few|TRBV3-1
TGTGCCAGCAGCCAAGATTGGGGGGCGCGGGGCTACACCTTC
CASSQDWGARGYTF
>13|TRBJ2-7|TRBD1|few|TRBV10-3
TGTGCCATCAGTGGACAGGGATCCTACGAGCAGTACTTC
CAISGQGSYEQYF
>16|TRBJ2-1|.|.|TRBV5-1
TGCGCCAGCAGCTTGAGCGGGCACAGCGTCTCGGAGACCCAGTTCTTC
CASSLSGHSVSETQFF
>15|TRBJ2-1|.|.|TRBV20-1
TGCAGTGCTAGGCCCCGGGGGCGGGACTACAATGAGCAGTTCTTC
CSARPRGRDYNEQFF
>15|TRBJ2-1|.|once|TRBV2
TGTGCCAGCAGAGCGGACTCGAGCTCCTACAATGAGCAGTTCTTC
CASRADSSSYNEQFF
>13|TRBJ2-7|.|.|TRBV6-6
TGTGCCAGCAGCCCGGACAGTCCCTACGAGCAGTACTTC
CASSPDSPYEQYF
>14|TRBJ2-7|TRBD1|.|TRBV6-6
TGTGCCAGCAGTTACGGGGCAGGGGGCGGCGAGCAGTACTTC
CASSYGAGGGEQYF
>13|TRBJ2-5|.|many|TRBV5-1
TGCGCCAGCAGCTCGTTCGTCGGGGAGACCCAGTACTTC
CASSSFVGETQYF
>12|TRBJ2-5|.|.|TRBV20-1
TGCAGTGCTGGTCACGGTTCAGAGACCCAGTACTTC
CSAGHGSETQYF
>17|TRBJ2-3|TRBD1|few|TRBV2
TGTGCCAGCAGTGAAGCGCTTCCAGACAGGGGAACAGATACGCAGTATTTT
CASSEALPDRGTDTQYF
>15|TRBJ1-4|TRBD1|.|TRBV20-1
TGCAGTGCTAGAGATCGGGGCAGGGGGGGTGAAAAACTGTTTTTT
CSARDRGRGGEKLFF
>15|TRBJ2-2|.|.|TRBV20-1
TGCAGTGCCCGAGACGGAAGAGCGAACACCGGGGAGCTGTTTTTT
CSARDGRANTGELFF
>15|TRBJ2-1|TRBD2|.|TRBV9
TGTGCCAGCAGCGAGACTAGCCTATCCTACAATGAGCAGTTCTTC
CASSETSLSYNEQFF
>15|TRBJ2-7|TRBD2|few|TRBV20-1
TGCAGTGCTCGACCTCCTAGCGGGGTGAACTACGAGCAGTACTTC
CSARPPSGVNYEQYF
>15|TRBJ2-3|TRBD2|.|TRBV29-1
TGCAGCGTAAGTGGGACTAGCGGCAGCACAGATACGCAGTATTTT
CSVSGTSGSTDTQYF
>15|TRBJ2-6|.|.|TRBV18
TGTGCCAGCTCACGTAGGTCCGCTGGGGCCAACGTCCTGACTTTC
CASSRRSAGANVLTF
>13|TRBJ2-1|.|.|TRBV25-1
TGTGCCAGCAGTGAATCCAGGGGAGATGAGCAGTTCTTC
CASSESRGDEQFF
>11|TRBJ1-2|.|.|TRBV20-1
TGCAGTGCTGCAGGGAACTATGGCTACACCTTC
CSAAGNYGYTF
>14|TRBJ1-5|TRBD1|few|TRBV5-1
TGCGCCAGTCGGGACAGCGATAGCAATCAGCCCCAGCATTTT
CASRDSDSNQPQHF
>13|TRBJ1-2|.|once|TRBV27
TGTGCCAGCAGTTTCGGGGTTAACTATGGCTACACCTTC
CASSFGVNYGYTF
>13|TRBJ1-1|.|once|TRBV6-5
TGTGCCAGCAGTTACTCGATGGTTAAAGAAGCTTTCTTT
CASSYSMVKEAFF
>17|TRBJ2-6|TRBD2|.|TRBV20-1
TGCAGTGCCACCTCTAGCGGGGGGGCCCCTGGGGCCAACGTCCTGACTTTC
CSATSSGGAPGANVLTF
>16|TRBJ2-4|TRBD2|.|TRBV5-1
TGCGCCAGCAGGGGACTAGCGGGGGGGGCCAAAAACATTCAGTACTTC
CASRGLAGGAKNIQYF
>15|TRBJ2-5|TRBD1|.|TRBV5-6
TGTGCCAGCAGCTCCCCCACACAGGGGGAAGAGACCCAGTACTTC
CASSSPTQGEETQYF
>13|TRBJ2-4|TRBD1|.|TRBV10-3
TGTGCCATCAGTACATCCGGGACAGACATTCAGTACTTC
CAISTSGTDIQYF
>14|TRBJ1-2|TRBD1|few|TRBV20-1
TGCAGTGCTAGAGACACGGGACAGGGTTATGGCTACACCTTC
CSARDTGQGYGYTF
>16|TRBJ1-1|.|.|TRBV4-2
TGTGCCAGCAGCCAAGAGGGCGCCACCACGGACACTGAAGCTTTCTTT
CASSQEGATTDTEAFF
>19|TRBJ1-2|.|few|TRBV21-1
TGTGCCAGCAGCAATTTAGAGGGGGCCGACAGGACGGCAGACTATGGCTACACCTTC
CASSNLEGADRTADYGYTF
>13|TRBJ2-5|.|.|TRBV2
TGTGCCAGCGTGGAGATCTTTCAAGAGACCCAGTACTTC
CASVEIFQETQYF
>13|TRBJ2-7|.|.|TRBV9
TGTGCCAGCAGCGACGGGGCCCGGCGTGAGCAGTACTTC
CASSDGARREQYF
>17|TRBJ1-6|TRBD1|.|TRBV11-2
TGTGCCAGCAGCTTAGTATTACCGGGACAGGGGCTCGCACCCCTCCACTTT
CASSLVLPGQGLAPLHF
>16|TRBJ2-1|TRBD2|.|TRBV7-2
TGTGCCAGCAGCTCCTTAGCGGGGGGAAACTACAATGAGCAGTTCTTC
CASSSLAGGNYNEQFF
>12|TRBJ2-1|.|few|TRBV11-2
TGTGCCAGCAGCCCCAGGGGACGGGAGCAGTTCTTC
CASSPRGREQFF
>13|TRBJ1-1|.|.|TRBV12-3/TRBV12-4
TGTGCCAGCACCCCTCTGATGAACACTGAAGCTTTCTTT
CASTPLMNTEAFF
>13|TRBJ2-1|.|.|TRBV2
TGTGCCAGCAGTGCGTTTACGAGGGGACCGCAGTTCTTC
CASSAFTRGPQFF
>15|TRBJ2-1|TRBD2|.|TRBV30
TGTGCCTGGAGTGGCCTCGGACTAGCGCGCAATGAGCAGTTCTTC
CAWSGLGLARNEQFF